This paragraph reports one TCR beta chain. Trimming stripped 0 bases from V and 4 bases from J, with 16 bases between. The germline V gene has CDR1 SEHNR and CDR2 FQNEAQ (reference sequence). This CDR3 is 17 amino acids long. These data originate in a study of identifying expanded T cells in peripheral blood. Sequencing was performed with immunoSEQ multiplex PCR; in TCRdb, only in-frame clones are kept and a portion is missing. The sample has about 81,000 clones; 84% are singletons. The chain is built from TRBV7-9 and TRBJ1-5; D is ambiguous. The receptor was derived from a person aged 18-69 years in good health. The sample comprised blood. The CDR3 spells CASSLATREWGNQPQHF. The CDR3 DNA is TGTGCCAGCAGCTTAGCGACCCGGGAATGGGGTAATCAGCCCCAGCATTTT. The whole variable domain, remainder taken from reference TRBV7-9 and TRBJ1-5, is DTGVSQNPRHKITKRGQNVTFRCDPISEHNRLYWYRQTLGQGPEFLTYFQNEAQLEKSRLLSDRFSAERPKGSFSTLEIQRTEQGDSAMYLCASSLATREWGNQPQHFGDGTRLSIL.